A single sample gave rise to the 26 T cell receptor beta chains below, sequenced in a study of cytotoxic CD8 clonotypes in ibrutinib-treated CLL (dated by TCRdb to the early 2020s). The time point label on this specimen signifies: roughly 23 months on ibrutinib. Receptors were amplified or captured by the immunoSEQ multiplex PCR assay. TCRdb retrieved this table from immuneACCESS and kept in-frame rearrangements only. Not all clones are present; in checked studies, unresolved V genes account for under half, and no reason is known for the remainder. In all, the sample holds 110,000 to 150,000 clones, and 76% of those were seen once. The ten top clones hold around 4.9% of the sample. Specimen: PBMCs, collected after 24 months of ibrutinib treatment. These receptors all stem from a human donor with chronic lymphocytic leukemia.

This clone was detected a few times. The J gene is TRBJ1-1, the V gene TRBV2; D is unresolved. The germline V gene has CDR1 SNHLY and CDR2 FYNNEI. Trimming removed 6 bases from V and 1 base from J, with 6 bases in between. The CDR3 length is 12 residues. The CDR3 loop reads CASSPENTEAFF. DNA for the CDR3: TGTGCCAGCAGCCCAGAGAACACTGAAGCTTTCTTT.

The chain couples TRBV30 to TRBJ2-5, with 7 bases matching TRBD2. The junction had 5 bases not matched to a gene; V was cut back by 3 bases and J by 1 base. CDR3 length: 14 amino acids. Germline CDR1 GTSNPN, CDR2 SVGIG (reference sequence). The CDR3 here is CAWRDGTTQETQYF. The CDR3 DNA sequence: TGTGCCTGGAGGGACGGGACTACCCAAGAGACCCAGTACTTC. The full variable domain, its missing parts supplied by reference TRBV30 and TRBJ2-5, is SQTIHQWPATLVQPVGSPLSLECTVEGTSNPNLYWYRQAAGRGLQLLFYSVGIGQISSEVPQNLSASRPQDRQFILSSKKLLLSDSGFYLCAWRDGTTQETQYFGPGTRLLVL.

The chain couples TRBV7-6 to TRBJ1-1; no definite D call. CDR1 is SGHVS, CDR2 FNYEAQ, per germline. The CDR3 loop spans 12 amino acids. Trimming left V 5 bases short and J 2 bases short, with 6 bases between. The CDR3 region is CASSHPNTEAFF. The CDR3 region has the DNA TGTGCCAGCAGCCACCCTAACACTGAAGCTTTCTTT.

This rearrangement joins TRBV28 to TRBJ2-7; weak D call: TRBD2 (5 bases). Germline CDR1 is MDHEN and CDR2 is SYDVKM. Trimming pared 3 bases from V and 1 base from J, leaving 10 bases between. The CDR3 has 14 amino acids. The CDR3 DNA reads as TGTGCCAGCAGTTTCCCCACTAGTTCCTACGAGCAGTACTTC. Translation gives CASSFPTSSYEQYF.

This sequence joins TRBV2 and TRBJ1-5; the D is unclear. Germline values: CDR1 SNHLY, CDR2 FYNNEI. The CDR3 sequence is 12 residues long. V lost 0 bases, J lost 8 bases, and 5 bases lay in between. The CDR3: CASSEAWEPQHF. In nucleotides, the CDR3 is TGTGCCAGCAGTGAAGCGTGGGAGCCCCAGCATTTT.

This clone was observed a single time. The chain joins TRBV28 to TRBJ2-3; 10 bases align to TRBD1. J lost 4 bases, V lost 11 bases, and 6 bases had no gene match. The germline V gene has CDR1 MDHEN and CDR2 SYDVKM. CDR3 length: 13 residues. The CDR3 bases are TGTGCCGGACGGACAGGGGGGGCAGATACGCAGTATTTT. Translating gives CAGRTGGADTQYF. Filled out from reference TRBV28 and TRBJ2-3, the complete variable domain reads DVKVTQSSRYLVKRTGEKVFLECVQDMDHENMFWYRQDPGLGLRLIYFSYDVKMKEKGDIPEGYSVSREKKERFSLILESASTNQTSMYLCAGRTGGADTQYFGPGTRLTVL.

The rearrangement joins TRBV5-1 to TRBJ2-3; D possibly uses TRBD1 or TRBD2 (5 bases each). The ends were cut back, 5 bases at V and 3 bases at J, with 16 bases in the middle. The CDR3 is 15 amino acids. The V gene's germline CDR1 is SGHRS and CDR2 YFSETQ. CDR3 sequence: CASRGRDLATDTQYF. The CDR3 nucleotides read TGCGCCAGCAGAGGCCGGGACCTAGCAACAGATACGCAGTATTTT.

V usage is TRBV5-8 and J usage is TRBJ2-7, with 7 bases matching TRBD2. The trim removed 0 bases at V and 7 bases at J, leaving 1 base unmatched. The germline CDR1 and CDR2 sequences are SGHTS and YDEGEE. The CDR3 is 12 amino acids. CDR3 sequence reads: CASSLVGGEQYF. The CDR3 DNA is TGTGCCAGCAGCTTGGTCGGGGGGGAGCAGTACTTC.

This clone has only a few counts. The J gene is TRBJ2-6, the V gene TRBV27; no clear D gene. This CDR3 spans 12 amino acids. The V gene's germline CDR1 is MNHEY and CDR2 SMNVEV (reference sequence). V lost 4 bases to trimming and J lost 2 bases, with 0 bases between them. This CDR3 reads CASSSGANVLTF. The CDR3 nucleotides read TGTGCCAGCAGTTCTGGGGCCAACGTCCTGACTTTC.

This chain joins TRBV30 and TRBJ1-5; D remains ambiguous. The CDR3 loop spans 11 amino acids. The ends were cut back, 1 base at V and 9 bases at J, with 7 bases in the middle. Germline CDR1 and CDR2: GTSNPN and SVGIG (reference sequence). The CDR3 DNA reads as TGTGCCTGGAGTGACCCGGCGCCCCAGCATTTT. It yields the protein CAWSDPAPQHF.

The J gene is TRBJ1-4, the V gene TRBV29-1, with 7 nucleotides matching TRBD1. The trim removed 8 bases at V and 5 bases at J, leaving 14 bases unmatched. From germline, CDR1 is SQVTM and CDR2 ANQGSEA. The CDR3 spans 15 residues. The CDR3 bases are TGCAGCATCCTCCGCACCGGGACAGCGAATGAAAAACTGTTTTTT. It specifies CSILRTGTANEKLFF.

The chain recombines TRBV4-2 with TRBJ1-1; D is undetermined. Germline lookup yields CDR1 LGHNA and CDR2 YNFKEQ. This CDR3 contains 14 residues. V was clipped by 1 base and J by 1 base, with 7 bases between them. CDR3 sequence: CASSQVTSNTEAFF. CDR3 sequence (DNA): TGTGCCAGCAGCCAAGTTACATCGAACACTGAAGCTTTCTTT.

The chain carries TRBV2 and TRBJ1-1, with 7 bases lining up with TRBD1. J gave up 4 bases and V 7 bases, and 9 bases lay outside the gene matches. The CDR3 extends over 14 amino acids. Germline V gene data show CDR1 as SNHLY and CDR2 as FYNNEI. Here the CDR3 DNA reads TGTGCCAGCACCCAGACAGGGCTTGGCACTGAAGCTTTCTTT. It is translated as CASTQTGLGTEAFF.

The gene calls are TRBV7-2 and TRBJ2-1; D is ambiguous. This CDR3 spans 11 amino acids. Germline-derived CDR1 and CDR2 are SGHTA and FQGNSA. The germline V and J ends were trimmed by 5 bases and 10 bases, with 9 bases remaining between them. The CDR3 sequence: CASSRVGEQFF. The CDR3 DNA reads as TGTGCCAGCAGCCGTGTTGGGGAGCAGTTCTTC.

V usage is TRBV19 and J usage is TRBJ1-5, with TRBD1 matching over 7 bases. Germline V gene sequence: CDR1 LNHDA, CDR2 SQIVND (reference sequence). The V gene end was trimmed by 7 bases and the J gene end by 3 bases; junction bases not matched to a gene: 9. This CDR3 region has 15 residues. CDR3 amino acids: CASTPQTGLNQPQHF. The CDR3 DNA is TGTGCCAGTACCCCGCAGACAGGGCTCAATCAGCCCCAGCATTTT.

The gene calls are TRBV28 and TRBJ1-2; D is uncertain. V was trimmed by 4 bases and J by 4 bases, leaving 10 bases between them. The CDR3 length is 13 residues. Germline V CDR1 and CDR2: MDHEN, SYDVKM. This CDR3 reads CASSSETLYGYTF. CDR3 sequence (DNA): TGTGCCAGCAGTTCTGAGACCCTCTATGGCTACACCTTC.

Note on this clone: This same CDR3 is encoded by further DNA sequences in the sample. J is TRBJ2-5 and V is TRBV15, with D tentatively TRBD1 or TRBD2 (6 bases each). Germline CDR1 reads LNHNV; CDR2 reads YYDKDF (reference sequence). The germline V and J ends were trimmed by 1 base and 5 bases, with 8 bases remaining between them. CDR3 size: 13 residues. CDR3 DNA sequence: TGTGCCACCAGCAGAGGAGGGGGGGAGACCCAGTACTTC. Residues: CATSRGGGETQYF.

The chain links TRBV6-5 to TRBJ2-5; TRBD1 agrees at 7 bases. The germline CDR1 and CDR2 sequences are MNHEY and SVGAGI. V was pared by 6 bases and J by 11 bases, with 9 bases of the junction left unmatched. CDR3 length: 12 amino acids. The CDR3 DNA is TGTGCCAGCAGCCGATCAGGGGGACAGCAGTACTTC. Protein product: CASSRSGGQQYF.

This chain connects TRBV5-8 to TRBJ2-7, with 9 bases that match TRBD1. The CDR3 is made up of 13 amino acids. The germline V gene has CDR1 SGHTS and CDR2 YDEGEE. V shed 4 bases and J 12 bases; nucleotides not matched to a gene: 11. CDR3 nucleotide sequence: TGTGCCAGCAGCCCCCGTGGGGGACAGGGTCTGTACTTC. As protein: CASSPRGGQGLYF.

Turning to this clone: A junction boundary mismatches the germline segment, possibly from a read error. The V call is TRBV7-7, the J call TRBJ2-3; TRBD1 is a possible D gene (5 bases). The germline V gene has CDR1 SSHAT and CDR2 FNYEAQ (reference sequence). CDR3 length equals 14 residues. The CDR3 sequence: CASSLGVDTDTQYF. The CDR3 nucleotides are TGTGCTAGCAGCTTAGGGGTCGACACAGATACGCAGTATTTT.

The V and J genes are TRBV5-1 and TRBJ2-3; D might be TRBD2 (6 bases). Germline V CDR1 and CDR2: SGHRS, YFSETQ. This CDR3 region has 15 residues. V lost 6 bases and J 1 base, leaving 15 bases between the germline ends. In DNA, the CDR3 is TGCGCCAGCACCACGGGCGGGGCTCGCACAGATACGCAGTATTTT. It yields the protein CASTTGGARTDTQYF.

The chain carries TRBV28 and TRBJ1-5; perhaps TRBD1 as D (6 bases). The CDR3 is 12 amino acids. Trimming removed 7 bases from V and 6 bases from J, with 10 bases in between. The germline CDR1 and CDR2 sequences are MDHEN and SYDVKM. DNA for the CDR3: TGTGCCAGCACGGGGGGCCCTCAGCCCCAGCATTTT. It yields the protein CASTGGPQPQHF. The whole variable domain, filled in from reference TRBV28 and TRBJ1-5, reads DVKVTQSSRYLVKRTGEKVFLECVQDMDHENMFWYRQDPGLGLRLIYFSYDVKMKEKGDIPEGYSVSREKKERFSLILESASTNQTSMYLCASTGGPQPQHFGDGTRLSIL.

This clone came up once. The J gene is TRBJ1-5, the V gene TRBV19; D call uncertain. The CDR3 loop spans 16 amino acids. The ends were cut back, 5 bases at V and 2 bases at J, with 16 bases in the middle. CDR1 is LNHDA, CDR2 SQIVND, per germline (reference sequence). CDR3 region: CASSRSGGGGNQPQHF. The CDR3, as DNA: TGTGCCAGTAGTCGGTCGGGAGGTGGTGGCAATCAGCCCCAGCATTTT. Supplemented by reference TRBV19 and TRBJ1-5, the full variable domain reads DGGITQSPKYLFRKEGQNVTLSCEQNLNHDAMYWYRQDPGQGLRLIYYSQIVNDFQKGDIAEGYSVSREKKESFPLTVTSAQKNPTAFYLCASSRSGGGGNQPQHFGDGTRLSIL.

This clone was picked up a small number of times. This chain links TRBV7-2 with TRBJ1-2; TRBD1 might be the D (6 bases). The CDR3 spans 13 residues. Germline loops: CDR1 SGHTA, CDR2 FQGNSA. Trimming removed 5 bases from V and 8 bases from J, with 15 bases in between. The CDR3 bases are TGTGCCAGCAGCGCCCGAACAGGGCGAGGCTACACCTTC. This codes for CASSARTGRGYTF.

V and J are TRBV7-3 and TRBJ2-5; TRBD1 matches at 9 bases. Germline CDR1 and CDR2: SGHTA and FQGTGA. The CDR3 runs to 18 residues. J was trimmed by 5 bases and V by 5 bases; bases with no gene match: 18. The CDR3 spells CASSPGPGQGVLLETQYF. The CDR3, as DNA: TGTGCCAGCAGCCCGGGACCGGGACAGGGTGTTTTGTTGGAGACCCAGTACTTC.

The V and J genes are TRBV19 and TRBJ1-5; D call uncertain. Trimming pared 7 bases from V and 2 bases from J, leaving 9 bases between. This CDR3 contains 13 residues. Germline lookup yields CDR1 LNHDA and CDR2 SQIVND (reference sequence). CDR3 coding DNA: TGTGCCAGTACCGGTCGGGGCAATCAGCCCCAGCATTTT. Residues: CASTGRGNQPQHF.